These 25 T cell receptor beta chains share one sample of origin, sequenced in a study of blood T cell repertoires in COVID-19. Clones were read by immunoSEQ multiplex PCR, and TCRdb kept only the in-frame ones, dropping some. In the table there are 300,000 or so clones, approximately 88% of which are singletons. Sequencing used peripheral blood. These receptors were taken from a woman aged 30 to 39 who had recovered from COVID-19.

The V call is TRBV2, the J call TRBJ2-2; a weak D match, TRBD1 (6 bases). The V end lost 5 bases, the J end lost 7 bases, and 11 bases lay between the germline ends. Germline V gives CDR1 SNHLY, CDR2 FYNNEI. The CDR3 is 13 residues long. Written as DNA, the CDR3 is TGTGCCAGCAGTCTCTCAGGGGTCGGGGAGCTGTTTTTT. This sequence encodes CASSLSGVGELFF.

The CDR3: CASSPRLAIENEQFF. The CDR3 DNA follows: TGTGCCAGCAGTCCCCGACTAGCGATTGAAAATGAGCAGTTCTTC. The chain carries TRBV5-6 and TRBJ2-1; 8 bases match TRBD2. V shed 5 bases, J shed 7 bases, and the junction held 11 bases outside the gene matches. Germline V CDR1 and CDR2: SGHDT, YYEEEE. This CDR3 has 15 residues.

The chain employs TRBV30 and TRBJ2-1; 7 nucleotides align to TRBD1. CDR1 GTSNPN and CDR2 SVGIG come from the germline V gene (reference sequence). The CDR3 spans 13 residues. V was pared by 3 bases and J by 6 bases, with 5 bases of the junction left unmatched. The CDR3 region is CAWRKTGINEQFF. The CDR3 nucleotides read TGTGCCTGGAGAAAGACAGGGATCAATGAGCAGTTCTTC.

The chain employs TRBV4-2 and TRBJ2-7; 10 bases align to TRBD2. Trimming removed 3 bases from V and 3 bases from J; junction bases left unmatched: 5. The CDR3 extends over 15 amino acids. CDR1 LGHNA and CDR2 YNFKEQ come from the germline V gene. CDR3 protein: CASSQPGTSVYEQYF. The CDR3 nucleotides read TGTGCCAGCAGCCAGCCCGGGACTAGCGTCTACGAGCAGTACTTC.

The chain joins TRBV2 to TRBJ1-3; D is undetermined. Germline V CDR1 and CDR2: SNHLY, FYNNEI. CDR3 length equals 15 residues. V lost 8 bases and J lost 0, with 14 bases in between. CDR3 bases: TGTGCCAGCGTGTTTCTAGCTCCCTCTGGAAACACCATATATTTT. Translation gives CASVFLAPSGNTIYF.

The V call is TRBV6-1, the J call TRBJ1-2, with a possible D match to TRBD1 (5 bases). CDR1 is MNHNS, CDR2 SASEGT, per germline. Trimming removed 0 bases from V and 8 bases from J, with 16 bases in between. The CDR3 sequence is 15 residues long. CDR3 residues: CASSEARGRVDGYTF. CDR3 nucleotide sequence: TGTGCCAGCAGTGAAGCGCGGGGACGGGTGGACGGCTACACCTTC.

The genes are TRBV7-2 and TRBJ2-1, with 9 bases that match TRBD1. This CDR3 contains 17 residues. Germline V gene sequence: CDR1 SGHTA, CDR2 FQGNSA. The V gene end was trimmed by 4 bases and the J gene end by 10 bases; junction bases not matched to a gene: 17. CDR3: CASSSQGARLLAPEQFF. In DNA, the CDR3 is TGTGCCAGCAGCTCACAGGGGGCTAGGCTACTAGCCCCCGAGCAGTTCTTC.

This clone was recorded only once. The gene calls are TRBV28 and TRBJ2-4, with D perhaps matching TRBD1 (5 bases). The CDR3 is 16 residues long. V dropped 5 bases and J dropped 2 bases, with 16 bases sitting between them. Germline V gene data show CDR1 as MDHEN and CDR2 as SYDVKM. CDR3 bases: TGTGCCAGCAGTAAACTTTTAGCAGGGACCAAAAACATTCAGTACTTC. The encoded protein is CASSKLLAGTKNIQYF.

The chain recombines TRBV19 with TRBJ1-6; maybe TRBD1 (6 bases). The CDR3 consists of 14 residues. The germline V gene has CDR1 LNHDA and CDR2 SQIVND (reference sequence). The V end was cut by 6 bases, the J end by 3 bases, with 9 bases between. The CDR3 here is CASRGGLYNSPLHF. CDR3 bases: TGTGCCAGTAGAGGGGGTCTCTATAATTCACCCCTCCACTTT.

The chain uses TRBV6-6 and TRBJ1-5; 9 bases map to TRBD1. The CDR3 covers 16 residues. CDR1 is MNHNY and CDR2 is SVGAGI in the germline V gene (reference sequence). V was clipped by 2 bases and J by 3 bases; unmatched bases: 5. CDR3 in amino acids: CASSYPGQGFNQPQHF. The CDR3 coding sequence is TGTGCCAGCAGTTACCCGGGACAGGGATTCAATCAGCCCCAGCATTTT.

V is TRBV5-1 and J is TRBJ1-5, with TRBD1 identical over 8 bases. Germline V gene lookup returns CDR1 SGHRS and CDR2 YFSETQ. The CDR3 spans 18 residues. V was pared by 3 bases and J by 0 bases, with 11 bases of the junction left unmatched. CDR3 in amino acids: CASSWGPGTGHSNQPQHF. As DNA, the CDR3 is TGCGCCAGCAGCTGGGGCCCCGGGACAGGTCATAGCAATCAGCCCCAGCATTTT.

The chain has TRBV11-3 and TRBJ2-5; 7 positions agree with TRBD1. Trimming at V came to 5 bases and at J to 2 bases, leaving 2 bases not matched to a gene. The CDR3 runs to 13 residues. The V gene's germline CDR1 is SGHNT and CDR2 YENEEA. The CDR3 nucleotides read TGTGCCAGCAGCAAACAGGGGCAAGAGACCCAGTACTTC. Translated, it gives CASSKQGQETQYF.

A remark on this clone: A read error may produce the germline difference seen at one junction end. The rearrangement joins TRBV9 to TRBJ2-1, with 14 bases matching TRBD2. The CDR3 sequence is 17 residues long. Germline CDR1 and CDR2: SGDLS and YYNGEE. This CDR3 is CASTVGTSGGNYNEQFF. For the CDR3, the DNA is TGTGCCAGCACCGTAGGGACTAGCGGGGGTAACTACAATGAGCAGTTCTTC.

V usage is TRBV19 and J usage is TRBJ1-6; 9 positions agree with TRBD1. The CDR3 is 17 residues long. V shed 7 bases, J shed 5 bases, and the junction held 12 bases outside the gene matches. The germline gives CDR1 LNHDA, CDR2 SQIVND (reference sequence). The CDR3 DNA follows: TGTGCCAGTACCGAAACAGGGGGCTTTATCAATAATTCACCCCTCCACTTT. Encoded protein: CASTETGGFINNSPLHF. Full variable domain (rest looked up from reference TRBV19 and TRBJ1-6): DGGITQSPKYLFRKEGQNVTLSCEQNLNHDAMYWYRQDPGQGLRLIYYSQIVNDFQKGDIAEGYSVSREKKESFPLTVTSAQKNPTAFYLCASTETGGFINNSPLHFGNGTRLTVT.

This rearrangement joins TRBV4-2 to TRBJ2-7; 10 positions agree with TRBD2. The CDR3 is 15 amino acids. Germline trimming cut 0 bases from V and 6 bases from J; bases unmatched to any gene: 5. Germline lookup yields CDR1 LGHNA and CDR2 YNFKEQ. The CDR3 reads CASSQDPSGGPEQYF. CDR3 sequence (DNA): TGTGCCAGCAGCCAAGATCCTAGCGGGGGACCCGAGCAGTACTTC.

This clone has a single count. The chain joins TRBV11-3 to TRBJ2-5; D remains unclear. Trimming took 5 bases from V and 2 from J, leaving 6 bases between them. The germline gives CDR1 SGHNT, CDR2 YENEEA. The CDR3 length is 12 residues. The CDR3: CASSVPQETQYF. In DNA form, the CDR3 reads TGTGCCAGCAGCGTCCCTCAAGAGACCCAGTACTTC.

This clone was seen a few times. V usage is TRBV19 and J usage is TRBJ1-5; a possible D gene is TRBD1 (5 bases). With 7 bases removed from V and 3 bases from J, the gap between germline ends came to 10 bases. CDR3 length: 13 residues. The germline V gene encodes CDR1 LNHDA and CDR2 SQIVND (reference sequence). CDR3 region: CASNNRFNQPQHF. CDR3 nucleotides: TGTGCCAGTAATAACAGGTTCAATCAGCCCCAGCATTTT.

CDR3 nucleotides: TGCGCCAGCAGCTCGGGTGGCGGCTACACCTTC. Translating gives CASSSGGGYTF. The chain joins TRBV5-1 to TRBJ1-2; D is unclear. Germline CDR1 is SGHRS and CDR2 is YFSETQ. The CDR3 is made up of 11 amino acids. Deletions cut 3 bases from V and 8 bases from J, with 8 bases between.

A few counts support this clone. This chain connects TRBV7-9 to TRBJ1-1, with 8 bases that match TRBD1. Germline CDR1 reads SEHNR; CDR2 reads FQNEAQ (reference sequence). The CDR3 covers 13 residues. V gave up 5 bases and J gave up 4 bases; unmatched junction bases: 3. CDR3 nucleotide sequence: TGTGCCAGCAGCCGGGACAGGCGCACTGAAGCTTTCTTT. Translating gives CASSRDRRTEAFF.

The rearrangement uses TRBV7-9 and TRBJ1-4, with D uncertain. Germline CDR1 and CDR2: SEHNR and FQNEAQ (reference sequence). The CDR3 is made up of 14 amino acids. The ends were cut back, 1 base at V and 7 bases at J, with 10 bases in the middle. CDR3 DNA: TGTGCCAGCAGCTTAGGAACAGCACCTGAAAAACTGTTTTTT. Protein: CASSLGTAPEKLFF.

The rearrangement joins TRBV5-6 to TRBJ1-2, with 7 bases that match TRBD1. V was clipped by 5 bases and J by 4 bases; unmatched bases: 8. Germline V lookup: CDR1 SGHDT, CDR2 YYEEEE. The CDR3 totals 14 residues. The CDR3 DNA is TGTGCCAGCAGGGTGCAAGGGACAGCCTATGGCTACACCTTC. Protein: CASRVQGTAYGYTF.

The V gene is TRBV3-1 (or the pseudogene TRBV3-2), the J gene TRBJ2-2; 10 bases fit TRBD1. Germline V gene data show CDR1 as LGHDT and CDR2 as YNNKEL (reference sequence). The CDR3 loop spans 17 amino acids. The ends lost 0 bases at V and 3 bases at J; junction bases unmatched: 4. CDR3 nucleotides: TGTGCCAGCAGCCAAGATCGACAGGGGGCGCACACCGGGGAGCTGTTTTTT. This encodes CASSQDRQGAHTGELFF.

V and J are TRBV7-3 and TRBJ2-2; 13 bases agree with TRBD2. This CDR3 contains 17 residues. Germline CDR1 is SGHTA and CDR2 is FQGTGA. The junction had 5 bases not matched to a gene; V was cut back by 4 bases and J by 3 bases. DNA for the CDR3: TGTGCCAGCAGCTCACTAGCGGGGGGGCCTGACACCGGGGAGCTGTTTTTT. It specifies CASSSLAGGPDTGELFF.

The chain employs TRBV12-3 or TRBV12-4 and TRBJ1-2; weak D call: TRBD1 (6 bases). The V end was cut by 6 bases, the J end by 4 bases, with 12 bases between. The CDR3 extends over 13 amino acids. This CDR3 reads CASSTGLGYGYTF. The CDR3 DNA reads TGTGCCAGCAGCACAGGGCTAGGCTATGGCTACACCTTC.

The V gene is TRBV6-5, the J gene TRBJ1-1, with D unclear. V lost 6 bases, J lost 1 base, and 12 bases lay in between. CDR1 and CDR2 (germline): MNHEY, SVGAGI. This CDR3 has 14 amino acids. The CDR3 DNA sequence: TGTGCCAGCAGCAAACTTACAGAGAACACTGAAGCTTTCTTT. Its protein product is CASSKLTENTEAFF.